This T cell receptor (beta chain) was captured in a study of shared clonotypes between healthy human individuals (dated by TCRdb to the early 2020s). The study in broad terms: The cohort comprised a couple of women and three men aged 18 to 49 years. Per donor, three plates each were used for CD4 naive and CD4 memory, two for CD8 naive, and one for CD8 memory. To estimate repertoire size and how much clonotypes are shared between individuals, the study performed deep sequencing of blood TCR repertoires from roughly five healthy adults. To increase sequencing depth and limit assay-specific biases, different laboratories used diverse techniques to prepare libraries and sequence TCR repertoires. Leukapheresis yielded between about 0.94 and 9.5 billion PBMCs per donor.

The donors were healthy, HIV-negative adults with no recently reported acute infections or vaccinations. All donors were Caucasian adults living in Nashville, Tennessee, USA. CD4+ T cells were enriched through magnetic negative selection, after which naive cells were positively selected on CD45RA and the remaining negative fraction served as the memory subset. After blood collection by leukapheresis, PBMCs were isolated using Ficoll-Histopaque density gradient centrifugation and then cryopreserved in the vapor phase of liquid nitrogen. Analytical flow cytometry was used to check the purity and quantity of each magnetically sorted T cell population. From each sorted fraction, genomic DNA was isolated and quantified by UV absorbance on a Nanodrop 2000c. Findings and caveats that apply to the study as a whole: Compared with non-shared clonotypes, the clonotypes found in all four sorted-subset donors had higher generation probabilities. Based on pairwise subsampling, the degree of clonotype sharing among donors was expected to be affected by sequencing depth. The genetic and exposure-history diversity represented was limited by the small number of donors. Incomplete sequencing was indicated by rarefaction of sorted-subset datasets, despite the large sequencing depth. Sampling was restricted to blood, and TCR repertoires in tissue are likely to differ from TCR repertoires in blood. When a handful of donors were compared, the shared fraction of clonotypes was around 4.6% for naive CD4, around 3.6% for naive CD8, 2% to 2.5% for memory CD4, and less than 0.45% for memory CD8. Estimated clonotype richness was generally larger for naive than for memory subsets.

As regards this clone: Its antigen specificity is not known. No per-base quality is available; no much larger clone lies one base away. Other nucleotide sequences in the sample specify the same CDR3.

Using the deep immunoSEQ assay, TCR CDR3 regions were amplified from genomic DNA by multiplex PCR. Extracted genomic DNA from each cell subset was spread evenly across all wells of several immunoSEQ 96-well plates, with each plate serving as a replicate. For sorted subsets, each replicate PCR was loaded with roughly 200 ng genomic DNA, equivalent to 25,000 to 35,000 T cell genomes. Purified libraries were quantified with a Qubit 3.0 fluorometer, sized on a Bioanalyzer 2100, and re-quantified with the KAPA Library Quantification kit. A separate single-read 150-cycle Illumina NextSeq 550 flow cell was used to sequence each immunoSEQ 96-well plate. As for how the authors treated the data: Because only junctional sequences without quality scores were contained in the immunoSEQ output, filtering matching that applied to full-length reads could not be performed. Sequences were annotated with PyIR, a Python wrapper for IgBLAST v1.9, and V/J genes and CDR3 were assigned using IMGT germline references. Any read was removed if the V/J assignment was weak (E-value above 1e-6), the CDR3 was missing, or the read contained stop codons, out-of-frame junctions, or ambiguous translated residues. V3J clonotypes were defined as sequences sharing an identical inferred V gene, J gene, and CDR3 amino acid sequence. Percentage overlap between repertoires was computed as shared unique clonotypes divided by the size of the smaller repertoire. Richness of each repertoire was evaluated using RTK rarefaction, the Chao1 estimator, and Recon v2.1 estimates of unobserved clonotypes. OLGA was used to compute generation probabilities for all TCRbeta clonotypes that the gDNA method yielded from a handful of donors. TCRdb took over this immuneACCESS table, retaining in-frame rearrangements with V and J assigned. Such tables are incomplete; in checked studies, under half of the missing clones stem from an unresolved V gene, and the remainder is unexplained. V and J calls and clone size follow that table, whereas D and trimming were derived from the DNA. For this sample there are approximately 700,000 clones; around three quarters appear just once. Jointly, the top ten make up around 1.8% of the sample.

Specimen: memory CD4+ T cells sorted from blood. In light of the paper, this sample's cell subset or site label describes: CD45RA-negative fraction. This sequence was found in a woman aged 30 to 39 in good health.

This receptor has the CDR3 CASSLLTRGNTEAFF. The sequenced DNA is TGTGCCAGCAGCTTACTCACACGAGGGAACACTGAAGCTTTCTTT. Recombination connected TRBV7-9 to TRBJ1-1; too little of a D gene remains to name it. The CDR3, cysteine through phenylalanine, is 15 amino acids long. CDR3 DNA is the only sequence kept; it has 45 bases, read in frame from the first base. The germline V gene (reference sequence) yields SEHNR for CDR1 and FQNEAQ for CDR2. The V and J ends are trimmed by 2 bases and 1 base, leaving 11 bases between them.